The 20 T cell receptor beta chains listed next were all sequenced from one sample in a study of blood T cell repertoires in COVID-19 (dated by TCRdb to the early 2020s). Receptors were amplified or captured by the immunoSEQ multiplex PCR assay. TCRdb mirrors the immuneACCESS table, restricted to in-frame sequences. Some clones are absent from its copies; in checked studies, under half trace to an unresolved V gene, and the reason for the others is unknown. This sample has 180,000 or so clones in its table, and 70% to 85% of those were observed once. In total, the top ten clones hold about 9.4% of the sample. The sequenced sample was peripheral blood. These receptors all come from a woman at least 80 years old with acute or convalescent COVID-19.

This clone was observed a single time. The V gene is TRBV24-1, the J gene TRBJ1-2; 7 bases map to TRBD1. V dropped 3 bases and J dropped 2; count of bases not matched to a gene: 2. Germline V gene data show CDR1 as KGHDR and CDR2 as SFDVKD. CDR3 length: 14 residues. The CDR3 loop is CATSDPTGNYGYTF. The CDR3 coding sequence is TGTGCCACCAGTGATCCGACAGGGAACTATGGCTACACCTTC.

The rearrangement links TRBV5-6 to TRBJ2-5, with TRBD2 identical over 10 bases. In germline, CDR1 is SGHDT, CDR2 YYEEEE. The CDR3 is made up of 15 amino acids. The J segment lost 3 bases and the V segment lost 2 bases, leaving 4 bases of the junction unmatched. The CDR3 here is CASSFASGSEETQYF. The CDR3 nucleotides are TGTGCCAGCAGCTTCGCTAGCGGGAGCGAAGAGACCCAGTACTTC. The full variable domain, its missing parts supplied by reference TRBV5-6 and TRBJ2-5, is DAGVTQSPTHLIKTRGQQVTLRCSPKSGHDTVSWYQQALGQGPQFIFQYYEEEERQRGNFPDRFSGHQFPNYSSELNVNALLLGDSALYLCASSFASGSEETQYFGPGTRLLVL.

This chain joins TRBV5-1 and TRBJ1-2; D is unresolved. Germline values: CDR1 SGHRS, CDR2 YFSETQ. The CDR3 totals 17 residues. With 5 bases removed from V and 0 bases from J, the gap between germline ends came to 20 bases. The CDR3 here is CASRSSIQALPNYGYTF. The CDR3 DNA reads TGCGCCAGCAGGTCGTCGATTCAGGCGTTACCTAACTATGGCTACACCTTC.

The gene calls are TRBV6-5 and TRBJ1-3; 8 positions match TRBD1. CDR3 length: 14 amino acids. Trimming at V came to 2 bases and at J to 9 bases, leaving 6 bases not matched to a gene. From germline, CDR1 is MNHEY and CDR2 SVGAGI. The CDR3 sequence: CASSYDRGPGTIYF. CDR3 DNA sequence: TGTGCCAGCAGTTACGACAGGGGCCCTGGCACCATATATTTT.

V and J are TRBV2 and TRBJ2-7, with TRBD1 identical over 10 bases. Germline CDR1 and CDR2: SNHLY and FYNNEI. The trim removed 6 bases at V and 2 bases at J, leaving 4 bases unmatched. CDR3 length equals 14 residues. The CDR3 sequence is CASRAGTGAYEQYF. CDR3 bases: TGTGCCAGCAGAGCCGGGACAGGGGCCTACGAGCAGTACTTC.

The CDR3 here is CASSVDPDNEQFF. The CDR3 nucleotides read TGTGCCAGCAGCGTAGATCCAGACAATGAGCAGTTCTTC. V gene TRBV9 combines with J gene TRBJ2-1; D is uncertain. CDR1 is SGDLS and CDR2 is YYNGEE in the germline V gene. V lost 0 bases and J lost 5, with 6 bases in between. The CDR3 sequence is 13 residues long.

The sample holds a few counts of this clone. The rearrangement uses TRBV5-4 and TRBJ2-7, with D unclear. CDR1 is SGHNT, CDR2 YYREEE, per germline (reference sequence). This CDR3 is built from 13 residues. V was shortened by 4 bases and J by 1 base, with 9 bases between the two germline ends. This chain's CDR3 is CASSASTSYEQYF. The CDR3 DNA reads as TGTGCCAGCAGCGCTTCGACATCCTACGAGCAGTACTTC. Full variable domain (outside the CDR3, taken from reference TRBV5-4 and TRBJ2-7): ETGVTQSPTHLIKTRGQQVTLRCSSQSGHNTVSWYQQALGQGPQFIFQYYREEENGRGNFPPRFSGLQFPNYSSELNVNALELDDSALYLCASSASTSYEQYFGPGTRLTVT.

The chain carries TRBV7-9 and TRBJ1-1; 11 bases are a match to TRBD1. Trimming cost V 3 bases and J 5 bases; bases outside gene matches: 5. This CDR3 is 15 amino acids long. Germline-derived CDR1 and CDR2 are SEHNR and FQNEAQ (reference sequence). CDR3 nucleotide sequence: TGTGCCAGCAGCTTTGTGGACAGGGGGCGAACTGAAGCTTTCTTT. This gives the protein CASSFVDRGRTEAFF.

The chain is built from TRBV3-1 (or the pseudogene TRBV3-2) and TRBJ1-6, with TRBD1 identical over 9 bases. Germline V gives CDR1 LGHDT, CDR2 YNNKEL (reference sequence). The CDR3 is 17 residues long. Losses at the gene ends were 1 base for V and 9 bases for J; bases not matched to a gene: 10. This CDR3 reads CASSQAPRYRGPSPLHF. CDR3 bases: TGTGCCAGCAGCCAAGCCCCCCGCTACAGGGGGCCTTCACCCCTCCACTTT.

The J gene is TRBJ2-1, the V gene TRBV7-6; D uncertain. The germline V gene encodes CDR1 SGHVS and CDR2 FNYEAQ. The CDR3 consists of 15 residues. V lost 4 bases and J 0 bases, leaving 10 bases between the germline ends. Here the CDR3 reads CASSSRRSSYNEQFF. The CDR3 nucleotides read TGTGCCAGCAGCTCACGGCGGAGCTCCTACAATGAGCAGTTCTTC.

In this sample, this clone turned up once. V is TRBV10-3 and J is TRBJ2-1; TRBD2 is a possible D gene (5 bases). Trimming left V 4 bases short and J 0 bases short, with 13 bases between. The CDR3 loop spans 16 amino acids. The V gene's germline CDR1 is ENHRY and CDR2 SYGVKD. The CDR3 spells CAISGPGSSSYNEQFF. The DNA of the CDR3 is TGTGCCATCAGTGGTCCGGGGTCGAGCTCCTACAATGAGCAGTTCTTC.

The CDR3 loop is CASSRGQGQQETQYF. CDR3 DNA: TGCGCCAGCAGCCGGGGGCAGGGACAGCAAGAGACCCAGTACTTC. The chain combines TRBV5-1 with TRBJ2-5, with D possibly TRBD1 on 7 matching bases. The CDR3 runs 15 residues. Germline V gene data show CDR1 as SGHRS and CDR2 as YFSETQ. V was pared by 4 bases and J by 2 bases, with 15 bases between.

This chain connects TRBV21-1 to TRBJ1-3; TRBD1 is the table's D call and was not checked against the DNA. TRBV21-1 is a documented pseudogene. This CDR3 comprises 17 residues. This CDR3 is CASSRRTVGWGGNTIYF. The CDR3 coding sequence is TGTGCCAGCAGCAGACGGACAGTAGGTTGGGGAGGAAACACCATATATTTT.

The chain couples TRBV7-6 to TRBJ1-1, with D maybe TRBD1 (5 bases). Trimming shortened V by 0 bases and J by 5 bases, and 10 bases separated the two germline ends. Germline V lookup: CDR1 SGHVS, CDR2 FNYEAQ. The CDR3 is 14 residues long. DNA for the CDR3: TGTGCCAGCAGCTTAGCGGCAGGGAGGACTGAAGCTTTCTTT. Protein sequence: CASSLAAGRTEAFF.

J is TRBJ2-2 and V is TRBV29-1; 8 bases fit TRBD2. This CDR3 is built from 15 residues. Germline V CDR1 and CDR2: SQVTM, ANQGSEA. J was trimmed by 1 base and V by 3 bases; bases with no gene match: 4. This chain's CDR3 is CSVDTSGGNTGELFF. The CDR3 region has the DNA TGCAGCGTTGATACCAGCGGGGGGAACACCGGGGAGCTGTTTTTT.

The chain employs TRBV11-2 and TRBJ2-2; TRBD1 aligns across 9 bases. CDR1 and CDR2 from the germline V gene are SGHAT and FQNNGV. J gave up 4 bases and V 5 bases, and 11 bases lay outside the gene matches. The CDR3 covers 17 residues. The CDR3 region has the DNA TGTGCCAGCAGCCTGTACAGGGGGCTGGGGGGCACCGGGGAGCTGTTTTTT. It is translated as CASSLYRGLGGTGELFF.

CDR3 sequence (DNA): TGTGCCAGTACTGGTATGGGGTCGACCCTGAACCTAGGGGAGAACACTGAAGCTTTCTTT. Its protein product is CASTGMGSTLNLGENTEAFF. The chain combines TRBV19 with TRBJ1-1; weak D call: TRBD1 (5 bases). The V gene's germline CDR1 is LNHDA and CDR2 SQIVND (reference sequence). This CDR3 has 20 residues. The V end was cut by 7 bases, the J end by 1 base, with 31 bases between. Supplemented by reference TRBV19 and TRBJ1-1, the full variable domain reads DGGITQSPKYLFRKEGQNVTLSCEQNLNHDAMYWYRQDPGQGLRLIYYSQIVNDFQKGDIAEGYSVSREKKESFPLTVTSAQKNPTAFYLCASTGMGSTLNLGENTEAFFGQGTRLTVV.

The rearrangement joins TRBV4-3 to TRBJ1-1, with D maybe TRBD1 (5 bases). CDR1 is LGHNA, CDR2 YSLEER, per germline. The CDR3 consists of 16 residues. The germline V and J ends were trimmed by 0 bases and 2 bases, with 13 bases remaining between them. For the CDR3, the DNA is TGCGCCAGCAGCCAAGATCCAGGGCGGTTCAACACTGAAGCTTTCTTT. Amino acids: CASSQDPGRFNTEAFF.

This chain uses TRBV25-1 with TRBJ1-1, with D perhaps TRBD1 (5 bases). Germline assignment: CDR1 MGHDK and CDR2 SYGVNS. Trimming removed 5 bases at V and 3 bases at J, with 13 bases between. The CDR3 totals 14 residues. This chain's CDR3 is CASSPAGRDTEAFF. The CDR3 DNA follows: TGTGCCAGCAGTCCTGCAGGGAGGGACACTGAAGCTTTCTTT.

A single count supports this clone. In the same sample, other DNA sequences code for this CDR3. The chain has TRBV6-6 and TRBJ1-5; 7 nucleotides agree with TRBD1. Trimming removed 2 bases from V and 6 bases from J; junction bases left unmatched: 7. CDR3 length: 15 residues. Germline V gene lookup returns CDR1 MNHNY and CDR2 SVGAGI (reference sequence). The DNA of the CDR3 is TGTGCCAGCAGTTACAGGGACAGAGGGAGTCAGCCCCAGCATTTT. It translates to CASSYRDRGSQPQHF.